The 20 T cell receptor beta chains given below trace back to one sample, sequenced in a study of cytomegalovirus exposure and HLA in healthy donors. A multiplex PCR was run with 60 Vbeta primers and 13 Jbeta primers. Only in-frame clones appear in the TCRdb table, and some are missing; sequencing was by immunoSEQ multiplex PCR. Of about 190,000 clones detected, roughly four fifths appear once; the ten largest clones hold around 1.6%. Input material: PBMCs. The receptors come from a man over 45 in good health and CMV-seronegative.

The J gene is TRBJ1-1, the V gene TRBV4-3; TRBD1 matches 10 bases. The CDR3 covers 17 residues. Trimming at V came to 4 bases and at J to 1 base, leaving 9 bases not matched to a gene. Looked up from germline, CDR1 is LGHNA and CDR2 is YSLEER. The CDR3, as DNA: TGCGCCAGCAGCCGAAAGGGACAGGGGTGGGGGAACACTGAAGCTTTCTTT. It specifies CASSRKGQGWGNTEAFF.

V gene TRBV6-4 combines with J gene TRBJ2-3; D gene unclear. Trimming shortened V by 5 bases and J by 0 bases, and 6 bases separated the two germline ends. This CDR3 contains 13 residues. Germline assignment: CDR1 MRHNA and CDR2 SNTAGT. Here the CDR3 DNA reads TGTGCCAGCAGTTCGACTAGCACAGATACGCAGTATTTT. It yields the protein CASSSTSTDTQYF.

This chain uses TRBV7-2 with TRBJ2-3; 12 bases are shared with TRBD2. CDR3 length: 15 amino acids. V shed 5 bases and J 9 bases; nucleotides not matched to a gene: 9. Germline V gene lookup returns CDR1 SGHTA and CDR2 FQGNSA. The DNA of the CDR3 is TGTGCCAGCAGCCTTAGCCCTAGCGGGGGGGAAACGCAGTATTTT. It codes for CASSLSPSGGETQYF.

CDR3: CATSRGRTSGSLETQYF. The CDR3 DNA reads as TGTGCCACCAGCAGAGGGCGGACTAGCGGGAGTCTGGAGACCCAGTACTTC. The rearrangement links TRBV15 to TRBJ2-5, with TRBD2 matching 13 bases. Per the germline V gene, CDR1 is LNHNV and CDR2 is YYDKDF (reference sequence). Trimming removed 1 base from V and 5 bases from J; junction bases left unmatched: 7. This CDR3 region has 17 residues.

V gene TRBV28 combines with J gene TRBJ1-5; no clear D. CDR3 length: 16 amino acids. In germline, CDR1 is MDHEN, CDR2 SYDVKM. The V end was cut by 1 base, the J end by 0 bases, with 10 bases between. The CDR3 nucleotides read TGTGCCAGCAGTTTATTAGCCGGAGGTAGCAATCAGCCCCAGCATTTT. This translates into CASSLLAGGSNQPQHF.

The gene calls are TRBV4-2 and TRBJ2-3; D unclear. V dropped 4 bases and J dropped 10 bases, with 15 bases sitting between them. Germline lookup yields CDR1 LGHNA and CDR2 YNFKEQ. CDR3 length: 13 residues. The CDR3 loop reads CASSLQSGQAQYF. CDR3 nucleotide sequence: TGTGCCAGCAGCCTCCAAAGTGGGCAAGCGCAGTATTTT.

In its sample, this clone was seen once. CDR3 residues: CASSHRDRTYEQYF. The CDR3 DNA reads TGTGCCAGCAGCCACCGGGACAGAACCTACGAGCAGTACTTC. This sequence joins TRBV14 and TRBJ2-7; 7 bases agree with TRBD1. This CDR3 spans 14 amino acids. The V segment lost 3 bases and the J segment 2 bases; nucleotides outside the gene matches: 4. In germline, CDR1 is SGHDN, CDR2 FVKESK.

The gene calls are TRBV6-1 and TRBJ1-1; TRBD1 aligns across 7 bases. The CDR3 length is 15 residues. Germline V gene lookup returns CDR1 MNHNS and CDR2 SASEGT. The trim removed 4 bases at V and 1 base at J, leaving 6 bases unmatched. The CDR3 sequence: CASSGTDRPNTEAFF. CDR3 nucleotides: TGTGCCAGCAGTGGAACGGACAGGCCGAACACTGAAGCTTTCTTT.

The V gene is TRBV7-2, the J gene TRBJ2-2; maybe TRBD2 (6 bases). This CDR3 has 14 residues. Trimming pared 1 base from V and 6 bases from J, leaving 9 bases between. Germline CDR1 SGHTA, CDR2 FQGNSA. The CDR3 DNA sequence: TGTGCCAGCAGCTTAGATCCGGGGGCCGGGGAGCTGTTTTTT. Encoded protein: CASSLDPGAGELFF.

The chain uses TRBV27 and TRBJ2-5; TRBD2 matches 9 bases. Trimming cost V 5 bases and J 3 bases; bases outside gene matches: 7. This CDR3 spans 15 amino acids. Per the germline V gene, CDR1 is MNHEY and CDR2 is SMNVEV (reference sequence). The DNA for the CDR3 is TGTGCCAGCAGTCCCGACGCGGGGGGGGAAGAGACCCAGTACTTC. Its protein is CASSPDAGGEETQYF.

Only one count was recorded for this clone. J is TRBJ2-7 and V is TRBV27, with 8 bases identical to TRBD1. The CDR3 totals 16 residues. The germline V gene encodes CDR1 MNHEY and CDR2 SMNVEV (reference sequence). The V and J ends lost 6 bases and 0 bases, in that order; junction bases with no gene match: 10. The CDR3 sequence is CASSREGDRSSYEQYF. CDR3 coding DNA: TGTGCCAGCAGCCGCGAGGGGGACAGGAGCTCCTACGAGCAGTACTTC.

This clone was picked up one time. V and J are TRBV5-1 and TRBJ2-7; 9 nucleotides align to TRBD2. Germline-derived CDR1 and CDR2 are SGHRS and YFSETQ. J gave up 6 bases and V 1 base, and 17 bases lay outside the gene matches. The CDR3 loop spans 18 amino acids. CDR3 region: CASSLPLTGGTSRGEQYF. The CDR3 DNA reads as TGCGCCAGCAGCTTGCCTTTAACCGGAGGGACTAGCAGGGGCGAGCAGTACTTC.

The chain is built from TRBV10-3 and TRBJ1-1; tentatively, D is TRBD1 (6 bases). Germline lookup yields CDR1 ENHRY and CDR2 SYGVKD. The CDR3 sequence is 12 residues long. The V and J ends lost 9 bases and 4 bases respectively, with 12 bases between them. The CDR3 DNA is TGTGCCATTAAACAGGGTTCCACTGAAGCTTTCTTT. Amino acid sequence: CAIKQGSTEAFF.

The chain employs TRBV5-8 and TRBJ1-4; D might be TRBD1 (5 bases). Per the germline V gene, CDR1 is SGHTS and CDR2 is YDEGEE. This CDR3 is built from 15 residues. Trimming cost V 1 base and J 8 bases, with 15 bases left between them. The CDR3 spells CASSLRGAGKEKLFF. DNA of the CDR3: TGTGCCAGCAGCTTGAGGGGCGCGGGAAAGGAAAAACTGTTTTTT.

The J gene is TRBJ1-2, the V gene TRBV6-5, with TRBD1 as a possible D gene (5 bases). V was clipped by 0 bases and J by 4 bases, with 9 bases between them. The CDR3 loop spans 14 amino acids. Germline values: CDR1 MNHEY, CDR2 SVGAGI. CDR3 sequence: CASSYSSGFYGYTF. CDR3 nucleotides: TGTGCCAGCAGTTACTCATCAGGGTTCTATGGCTACACCTTC.

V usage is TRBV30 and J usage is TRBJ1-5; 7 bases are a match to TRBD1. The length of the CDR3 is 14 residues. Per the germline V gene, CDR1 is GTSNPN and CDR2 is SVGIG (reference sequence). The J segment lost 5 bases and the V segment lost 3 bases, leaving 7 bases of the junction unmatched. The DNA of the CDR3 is TGTGCCTGGAGCCGGCGACAGGGTCATCAGCCCCAGCATTTT. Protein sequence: CAWSRRQGHQPQHF.

CDR3 bases: TGTGCCAGCAGCCCCTCCCCTAGCGGGAGTGCTGAGCAGTTCTTC. It yields the protein CASSPSPSGSAEQFF. The genes are TRBV11-3 and TRBJ2-1; TRBD2 matches at 10 bases. This CDR3 contains 15 residues. Germline-derived CDR1 and CDR2 are SGHNT and YENEEA. V lost 5 bases, J lost 9 bases, and 10 bases stayed unmatched. Looking up the rest from reference TRBV11-3 and TRBJ2-1 gives the full variable domain: EAGVVQSPRYKIIEKKQPVAFWCNPISGHNTLYWYLQNLGQGPELLIRYENEEAVDDSQLPKDRFSAERLKGVDSTLKIQPAELGDSAVYLCASSPSPSGSAEQFFGPGTRLTVL.

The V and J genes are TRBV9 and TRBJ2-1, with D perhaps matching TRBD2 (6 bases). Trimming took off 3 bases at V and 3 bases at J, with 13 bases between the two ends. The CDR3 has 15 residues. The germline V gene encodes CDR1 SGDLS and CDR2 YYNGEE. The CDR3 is CASSGDSQYYNEQFF. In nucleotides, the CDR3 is TGTGCCAGCAGCGGGGACTCACAATACTACAATGAGCAGTTCTTC.

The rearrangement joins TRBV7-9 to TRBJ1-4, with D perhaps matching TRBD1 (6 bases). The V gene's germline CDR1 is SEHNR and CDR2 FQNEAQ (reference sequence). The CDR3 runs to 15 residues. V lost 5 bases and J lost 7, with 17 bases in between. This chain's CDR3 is CASSASGEAVEKLFF. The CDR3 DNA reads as TGTGCCAGCAGCGCGTCAGGGGAAGCGGTTGAAAAACTGTTTTTT.

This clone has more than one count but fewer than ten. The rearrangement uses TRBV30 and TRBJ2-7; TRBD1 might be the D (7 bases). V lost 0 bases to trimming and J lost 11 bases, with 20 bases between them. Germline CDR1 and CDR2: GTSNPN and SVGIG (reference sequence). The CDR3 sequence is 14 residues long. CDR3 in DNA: TGTGCCTGGAGTGTACGGCCGGGGGCGCAGGGGGAGTACTTC. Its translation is CAWSVRPGAQGEYF.